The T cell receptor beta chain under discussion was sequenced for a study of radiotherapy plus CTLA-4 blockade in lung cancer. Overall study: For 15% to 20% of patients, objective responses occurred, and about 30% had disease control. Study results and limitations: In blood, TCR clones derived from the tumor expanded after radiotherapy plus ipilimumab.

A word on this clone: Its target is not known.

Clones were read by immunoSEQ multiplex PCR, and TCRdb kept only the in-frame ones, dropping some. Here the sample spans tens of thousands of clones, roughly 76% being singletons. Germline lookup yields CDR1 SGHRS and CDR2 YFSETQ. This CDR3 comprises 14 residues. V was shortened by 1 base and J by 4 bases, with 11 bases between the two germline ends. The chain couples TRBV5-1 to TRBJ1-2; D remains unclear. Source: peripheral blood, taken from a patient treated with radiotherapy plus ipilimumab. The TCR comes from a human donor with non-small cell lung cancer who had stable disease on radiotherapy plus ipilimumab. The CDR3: CASSLTDGSYGYTF. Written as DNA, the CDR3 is TGCGCCAGCAGCTTGACGGACGGAAGCTATGGCTACACCTTC. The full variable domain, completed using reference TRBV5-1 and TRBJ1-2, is KAGVTQTPRYLIKTRGQQVTLSCSPISGHRSVSWYQQTPGQGLQFLFEYFSETQRNKGNFPGRFSGRQFSNSRSEMNVSTLELGDSALYLCASSLTDGSYGYTFGSGTRLTVV.